What follows are 9 T cell receptor beta chains derived from one specimen sequenced in a study of blood T cell repertoires in COVID-19. Sequenced by immunoSEQ multiplex PCR; TCRdb stores in-frame clones only, minus some. Found here are over 130,000 clones, about 87% of them singletons; the top ten hold approximately 10%. Sequences were obtained from peripheral blood. The receptors come from an elderly woman with acute or convalescent COVID-19.

This chain links TRBV18 with TRBJ1-2, with a weak D call TRBD1 (6 bases). CDR1 and CDR2 from the germline V gene are KGHSH and LQKENI. The CDR3 extends over 14 amino acids. V lost 3 bases and J lost 2, with 10 bases in between. Here the CDR3 reads CASSPSDSNYGYTF. DNA of the CDR3: TGTGCCAGCTCACCCTCGGACAGCAACTATGGCTACACCTTC.

The J gene is TRBJ1-3, the V gene TRBV28, with D tentatively TRBD1 (5 bases). In germline, CDR1 is MDHEN, CDR2 SYDVKM. V was clipped by 0 bases and J by 0 bases, with 6 bases between them. The CDR3 sequence is 15 residues long. The CDR3 coding sequence is TGTGCCAGCAGTTTATGGACAGCCTCTGGAAACACCATATATTTT. Protein: CASSLWTASGNTIYF.

The chain recombines TRBV2 with TRBJ1-1; D remains unclear. Germline lookup yields CDR1 SNHLY and CDR2 FYNNEI. Between the trimmed V and J ends, which lost 6 bases and 3 bases, there was a span of 17 bases. CDR3 length: 15 amino acids. The CDR3 protein is CASSYLEGSDTEAFF. DNA for the CDR3: TGTGCCAGCAGCTACCTTGAGGGATCGGACACTGAAGCTTTCTTT.

The DNA of the CDR3 is TGTGCCAGCAGCTTAGACAGGGGGGATTTAGGGAATGAGCAGTTCTTC. This encodes CASSLDRGDLGNEQFF. This chain links TRBV7-2 with TRBJ2-1, with TRBD1 matching 8 bases. The CDR3 totals 16 residues. CDR1 and CDR2 (germline): SGHTA, FQGNSA. V dropped 1 base and J dropped 7; count of bases not matched to a gene: 9.

The sample holds a few counts of this clone. J is TRBJ1-4 and V is TRBV4-3; D unclear. The germline V gene encodes CDR1 LGHNA and CDR2 YSLEER. The CDR3 runs to 15 residues. V lost 0 bases and J 8 bases, leaving 13 bases between the germline ends. The CDR3 sequence: CASSQDLIQREKLFF. DNA for the CDR3: TGCGCCAGCAGCCAAGACCTGATCCAGCGCGAAAAACTGTTTTTT.

V is TRBV19 and J is TRBJ1-6; 7 nucleotides agree with TRBD1. CDR3 length: 15 residues. From germline, CDR1 is LNHDA and CDR2 SQIVND (reference sequence). Trimming took 5 bases from V and 6 from J; bases not matched to a gene: 7. CDR3 nucleotides: TGTGCCAGTAGTCTATCGGGACAGCTTAATTCACCCCTCCACTTT. This encodes CASSLSGQLNSPLHF.

The J gene is TRBJ1-2, the V gene TRBV4-3, with TRBD1 as a possible D gene (5 bases). The germline V gene encodes CDR1 LGHNA and CDR2 YSLEER. V was cut by 1 base and J by 2 bases, with 8 bases left in between. This CDR3 has 14 amino acids. The CDR3 nucleotides read TGCGCCAGCAGCCAAGCCAGGGAAAACTATGGCTACACCTTC. Its translation: CASSQARENYGYTF.

The chain links TRBV7-2 to TRBJ2-5, with 7 bases fitting TRBD2. Germline values: CDR1 SGHTA, CDR2 FQGNSA. The CDR3 has 13 amino acids. V lost 5 bases and J lost 6; bases outside the gene matches: 6. The CDR3: CASSLPGGKTQYF. The CDR3 nucleotides read TGTGCCAGCAGCCTGCCGGGGGGAAAGACCCAGTACTTC. The full variable domain, its missing parts supplied by reference TRBV7-2 and TRBJ2-5, is GAGVSQSPSNKVTEKGKDVELRCDPISGHTALYWYRQSLGQGLEFLIYFQGNSAPDKSGLPSDRFSAERTGGSVSTLTIQRTQQEDSAVYLCASSLPGGKTQYFGPGTRLLVL.

This chain joins TRBV7-2 and TRBJ1-1, with no clear D. Trimming removed 6 bases at V and 11 bases at J, with 19 bases between. Germline loops: CDR1 SGHTA, CDR2 FQGNSA. The CDR3 spans 13 residues. CDR3 DNA sequence: TGTGCCAGCAGTCCCTATGGGCCAACTCTGGCTTTCTTT. It yields the protein CASSPYGPTLAFF.